Below are 10 T cell receptor beta chains sequenced from a single sample in a study of control samples from healthy donors and cancer patients. TCRdb's table, derived via immunoSEQ multiplex PCR, lists solely in-frame clones and lacks some. The data hold around 130,000 clones, with roughly 95% observed a single time. The specimen was blood. The receptor source for this set is a man under 40 in good health.

V and J are TRBV18 and TRBJ1-1, with a possible D match to TRBD1 (6 bases). This CDR3 has 13 residues. V was cut by 6 bases and J by 5 bases, with 13 bases left in between. CDR1 is KGHSH, CDR2 LQKENI, per germline. The chain's CDR3 is CASSRTGSTEAFF. Here the CDR3 DNA reads TGTGCCAGCTCTCGTACAGGGAGTACTGAAGCTTTCTTT.

The chain is built from TRBV7-2 and TRBJ2-5, with TRBD2 matching over 9 bases. V dropped 1 base and J dropped 0; count of bases not matched to a gene: 9. The V gene's germline CDR1 is SGHTA and CDR2 FQGNSA. The CDR3 contains 18 residues. In DNA form, the CDR3 reads TGTGCCAGCAGCTTAGATGCGAGTAGCGGGAGATACCAAGAGACCCAGTACTTC. This codes for CASSLDASSGRYQETQYF.

The chain combines TRBV6-5 with TRBJ1-5; D remains unclear. The CDR3 runs 16 residues. Germline-derived CDR1 and CDR2 are MNHEY and SVGAGI. V dropped 4 bases and J dropped 4 bases, with 17 bases sitting between them. The CDR3 loop reads CASSSFGREHNQPQHF. The CDR3 region has the DNA TGTGCCAGCAGTTCATTCGGACGAGAACATAATCAGCCCCAGCATTTT.

This sequence joins TRBV6-1 and TRBJ2-7; D is unclear. Germline loops: CDR1 MNHNS, CDR2 SASEGT. Trimming removed 1 base from V and 2 bases from J, with 3 bases in between. The CDR3 is 12 amino acids. CDR3 nucleotide sequence: TGTGCCAGCAGTGAAGGGACCTACGAGCAGTACTTC. This gives the protein CASSEGTYEQYF.

The chain couples TRBV7-2 to TRBJ1-6; D gene ambiguous. The V and J ends lost 0 bases and 10 bases respectively, with 4 bases between them. The CDR3 totals 12 residues. CDR1 and CDR2 from the germline V gene are SGHTA and FQGNSA. CDR3 sequence (DNA): TGTGCCAGCAGCTTAGCGTGGTCACCCCTCCACTTT. Its protein is CASSLAWSPLHF. Filled out from reference TRBV7-2 and TRBJ1-6, the complete variable domain reads GAGVSQSPSNKVTEKGKDVELRCDPISGHTALYWYRQSLGQGLEFLIYFQGNSAPDKSGLPSDRFSAERTGGSVSTLTIQRTQQEDSAVYLCASSLAWSPLHFGNGTRLTVT.

Only one count was recorded for this clone. The chain employs TRBV11-2 and TRBJ1-2, with D unclear. CDR1 is SGHAT, CDR2 FQNNGV, per germline. V dropped 2 bases and J dropped 7 bases, with 20 bases sitting between them. The CDR3 contains 16 residues. This chain's CDR3 is CASSLTAGSGGFGYTF. CDR3 in DNA: TGTGCCAGCAGCTTAACGGCCGGTTCAGGAGGTTTTGGCTACACCTTC.

The gene calls are TRBV19 and TRBJ2-2; 7 positions match TRBD1. Germline V CDR1 and CDR2: LNHDA, SQIVND (reference sequence). Trimming at V came to 7 bases and at J to 6 bases, leaving 11 bases not matched to a gene. The CDR3 extends over 15 amino acids. The chain's CDR3 is CASTMGDRDAGELFF. CDR3 coding DNA: TGTGCCAGTACCATGGGAGACAGGGACGCCGGGGAGCTGTTTTTT.

The chain links TRBV19 to TRBJ2-5; 9 bases align to TRBD1. The CDR3 sequence is 16 residues long. The V gene end was trimmed by 5 bases and the J gene end by 4 bases; junction bases not matched to a gene: 11. Germline CDR1 LNHDA, CDR2 SQIVND (reference sequence). CDR3 sequence: CASSPFQTGGGETQYF. The CDR3 DNA follows: TGTGCCAGTAGTCCGTTTCAGACAGGGGGGGGAGAGACCCAGTACTTC.

The chain has TRBV7-3 and TRBJ1-2, with D uncertain. V lost 5 bases, J lost 7 bases, and 17 bases lay in between. Germline V gives CDR1 SGHTA, CDR2 FQGTGA. This CDR3 region has 14 residues. CDR3 DNA sequence: TGTGCCAGCAGCCTCACCGGCGGTTCGGGTGGCTACACCTTC. It specifies CASSLTGGSGGYTF. Drawing the rest from reference TRBV7-3 and TRBJ1-2, the complete variable domain is GAGVSQTPSNKVTEKGKYVELRCDPISGHTALYWYRQSLGQGPEFLIYFQGTGAADDSGLPNDRFFAVRPEGSVSTLKIQRTERGDSAVYLCASSLTGGSGGYTFGSGTRLTVV.

The rearrangement joins TRBV13 to TRBJ1-1; perhaps TRBD1 as D (6 bases). Germline V gene data show CDR1 as PRHDT and CDR2 as FYEKMQ (reference sequence). The CDR3 runs 14 residues. The V gene lost 5 bases and the J gene lost 1 base, with 11 bases spanning the gap. CDR3 sequence (DNA): TGTGCCAGCAGCCGCAGGGGCTCGAACACTGAAGCTTTCTTT. Translated: CASSRRGSNTEAFF.